Only a few counts were recorded for the clone carrying this T cell receptor (beta chain). Its target is not known. This sample is part of a study of quantifying T cell responses using KT2 cells. About the research overall: RNA was reverse transcribed with TCR alpha and beta constant-region primers. Study-wide results and caveats: Even the lowest spike-in, about one KT2 cell per 100,000 PBMC, yielded detectable KT2 sequences.

The sample is PBMC spiked with counted cells of clone KT2. Each cDNA got a UMI-containing oligo ligated at its 3' end. An equimolar mix of RC1.1 and RC1.2 primed the beta chain across TRBC1 and TRBC2. TCR alpha and beta chains were handled separately starting at the second PCR. TCRdb re-called the UMI-ligation and nested PCR reads with MiXCR, one entry per CDR3 protein. This sample carries some 43,000 distinct CDR3 sequences, approximately 17% of them seen once, and the ten largest clones take approximately 47%. This CDR3 has 14 residues. From germline, CDR1 is MNHEY and CDR2 SVGEGT. V was cut by 10 bases and J by 0 bases, with 15 bases left in between.

The TCR originated in a human donor. The sample taken for sequencing was PBMCs spiked with cells of the T cell clone KT2. The rearrangement joins TRBV6-2 or TRBV6-3 to TRBJ1-1, with D uncertain. The CDR3 region is CATSLAELNTEAFF. The CDR3 DNA follows: TGTGCCACCTCCCTGGCCGAGTTGAACACTGAAGCTTTCTTT.